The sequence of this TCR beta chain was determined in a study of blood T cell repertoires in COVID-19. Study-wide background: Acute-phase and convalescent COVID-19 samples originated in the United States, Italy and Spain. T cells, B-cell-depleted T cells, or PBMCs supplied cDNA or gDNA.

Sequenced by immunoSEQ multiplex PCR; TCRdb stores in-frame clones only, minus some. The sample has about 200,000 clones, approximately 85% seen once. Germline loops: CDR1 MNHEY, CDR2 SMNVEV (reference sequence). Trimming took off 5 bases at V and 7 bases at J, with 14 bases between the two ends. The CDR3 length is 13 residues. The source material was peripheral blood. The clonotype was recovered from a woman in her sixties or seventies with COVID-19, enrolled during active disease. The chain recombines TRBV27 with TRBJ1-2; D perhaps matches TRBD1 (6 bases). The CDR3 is CASSMATGLGYTF. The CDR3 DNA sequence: TGTGCCAGCAGTATGGCGACAGGTCTTGGCTACACCTTC.